The 11 T cell receptor beta chains presented below share a single source sample, sequenced in a study of identical twins (dated by TCRdb to 2016 to 2017). The library was made by 5' RACE. TCRdb shows the sequencer as Illumina HiSeq 2000. In TCRdb, the public reads were trimmed at Q25 with fastp and aligned with MiXCR, with productive beta chains retained. Identical CDR3 protein sequences are pooled into one entry, listed with their most common genes and DNA. This sample holds about 340,000 distinct CDR3 sequences; 12% were observed only once. The ten biggest clones cover just over 7% of the sample. These records were also assigned to another study, of yellow fever vaccine responses in identical twins.

The sample comprised CD8+ T cells sorted from blood. The source of these receptors is a woman aged 18 to 35 in good health.

There are a few counts of this clonotype. The CDR3 DNA is TGTGCCAGCAGCGAGACAGGGTTCACCGGGGAGCTGTTTTTT. It translates to CASSETGFTGELFF. The V call is TRBV7-8, the J call TRBJ2-2, with 7 bases that match TRBD1. This CDR3 comprises 14 residues. J gave up 4 bases and V 5 bases, and 4 bases lay outside the gene matches. Germline values: CDR1 SGHVS, CDR2 FQNEAQ.

The V and J genes are TRBV2 and TRBJ2-5, with a tentative D call TRBD1 (6 bases). The CDR3 spans 17 residues. With 1 base removed from V and 1 base from J, the gap between germline ends came to 16 bases. The germline V gene encodes CDR1 SNHLY and CDR2 FYNNEI. This CDR3 is CASSEDSWTETQETQYF. The CDR3 bases are TGTGCCAGCAGTGAAGATAGTTGGACAGAGACCCAAGAGACCCAGTACTTC.

The chain employs TRBV24-1 and TRBJ2-3; TRBD1 matches 7 bases. Losses at the gene ends were 3 bases for V and 0 bases for J; bases not matched to a gene: 5. The CDR3 runs to 16 residues. CDR1 and CDR2 from the germline V gene are KGHDR and SFDVKD. DNA of the CDR3: TGTGCCACCAGTGATCCCCGGGACAGAAGCACAGATACGCAGTATTTT. Translated: CATSDPRDRSTDTQYF.

The chain uses TRBV5-1 and TRBJ2-7; tentatively, D is TRBD1 (6 bases). Germline V gene data show CDR1 as SGHRS and CDR2 as YFSETQ. The CDR3 is 14 amino acids. Trimming removed 0 bases from V and 2 bases from J, with 9 bases in between. The CDR3, as DNA: TGCGCCAGCAGCTTGGGCACAGGGCCCTACGAGCAGTACGTC. Translated: CASSLGTGPYEQYV.

The chain couples TRBV2 to TRBJ2-2; D perhaps matches TRBD1 (5 bases). V lost 0 bases and J 6 bases, leaving 5 bases between the germline ends. Germline V gives CDR1 SNHLY, CDR2 FYNNEI. CDR3 length equals 13 residues. CDR3 region: CASSEAGAGELFF. The DNA of the CDR3 is TGTGCCAGCAGTGAAGCAGGGGCCGGGGAGCTGTTTTTT.

This clonotype was observed a handful of times. The chain couples TRBV7-8 to TRBJ2-1, with 7 bases fitting TRBD2. The J segment lost 4 bases and the V segment lost 5 bases, leaving 8 bases of the junction unmatched. CDR3 length: 15 residues. CDR1 is SGHVS and CDR2 is FQNEAQ in the germline V gene. The CDR3 is CASSLTAGPYNEQFF. The CDR3 DNA reads as TGTGCCAGCAGCCTCACAGCGGGACCTTACAATGAGCAGTTCTTC.

In its sample, this clonotype was seen many times. The chain has TRBV7-9 and TRBJ2-7; D is unresolved. Deletions cut 1 base from V and 2 bases from J, with 6 bases between. The CDR3 totals 13 residues. Germline loops: CDR1 SEHNR, CDR2 FQNEAQ (reference sequence). The CDR3 nucleotides read TGTGCCAGCAGCTTAGACGGTACCTACGAGCAGTACTTC. Translation: CASSLDGTYEQYF.

The rearrangement joins TRBV19 to TRBJ2-6, with D unresolved. V was cut by 3 bases and J by 0 bases, with 6 bases left in between. CDR1 is LNHDA, CDR2 SQIVND, per germline (reference sequence). This CDR3 contains 15 residues. The CDR3 loop is CASSISYSGANVLTF. In nucleotides, the CDR3 is TGTGCCAGTAGTATTTCCTACTCTGGGGCCAACGTCCTGACTTTC.

CDR3 sequence: CASSVGQGTSYEQYF. CDR3 coding DNA: TGTGCCAGCAGCGTAGGGCAGGGGACAAGTTACGAGCAGTACTTC. The rearrangement links TRBV9 to TRBJ2-7, with a possible D match to TRBD1 (6 bases). Germline values: CDR1 SGDLS, CDR2 YYNGEE. V was clipped by 0 bases and J by 4 bases, with 14 bases between them. The CDR3 loop spans 15 amino acids.

Many counts were recorded for this clonotype. This chain links TRBV7-6 with TRBJ2-5, with D perhaps assigned TRBD1 or TRBD2 (5 bases each). Per the germline V gene, CDR1 is SGHVS and CDR2 is FNYEAQ. Trimming took 5 bases from V and 5 from J, leaving 18 bases between them. This CDR3 contains 15 residues. Here the CDR3 DNA reads TGTGCCAGCAGCCTTTCCGCAGGGAGAGTGGAGACCCAGTACTTC. Its protein product is CASSLSAGRVETQYF.

The chain uses TRBV27 and TRBJ1-1; no definite D call. V gave up 0 bases and J gave up 0 bases, with 8 bases separating them. Germline V gene lookup returns CDR1 MNHEY and CDR2 SMNVEV (reference sequence). The CDR3 is 15 residues long. CDR3 nucleotides: TGTGCCAGCAGTTTATCGCCGGGGATGAACACTGAAGCTTTCTTT. It is translated as CASSLSPGMNTEAFF.